This record concerns one T cell receptor beta chain sequence. The data stem from a study of blood T cell repertoires in COVID-19. Study-level information: The analysed material was cDNA or gDNA that came from T cells, B-cell-depleted T cells, or PBMCs.

The method was immunoSEQ multiplex PCR; TCRdb's version includes in-frame clones alone and lacks a portion of them. The sample has about 210,000 clones, approximately 89% seen once. CDR1 is LGHDT and CDR2 is YNNKEL in the germline V gene (reference sequence). This CDR3 comprises 15 residues. Trimming shortened V by 4 bases and J by 0 bases, and 12 bases separated the two germline ends. The receptor's source is a woman in her 40s with acute or convalescent COVID-19. The chain couples TRBV3-1 (or the pseudogene TRBV3-2) to TRBJ1-1, with D possibly being TRBD1 (6 bases). What was sequenced was peripheral blood. The CDR3 DNA follows: TGTGCCAGCAGCCGCCACAGGGTAATGAACACTGAAGCTTTCTTT. Amino acids: CASSRHRVMNTEAFF.